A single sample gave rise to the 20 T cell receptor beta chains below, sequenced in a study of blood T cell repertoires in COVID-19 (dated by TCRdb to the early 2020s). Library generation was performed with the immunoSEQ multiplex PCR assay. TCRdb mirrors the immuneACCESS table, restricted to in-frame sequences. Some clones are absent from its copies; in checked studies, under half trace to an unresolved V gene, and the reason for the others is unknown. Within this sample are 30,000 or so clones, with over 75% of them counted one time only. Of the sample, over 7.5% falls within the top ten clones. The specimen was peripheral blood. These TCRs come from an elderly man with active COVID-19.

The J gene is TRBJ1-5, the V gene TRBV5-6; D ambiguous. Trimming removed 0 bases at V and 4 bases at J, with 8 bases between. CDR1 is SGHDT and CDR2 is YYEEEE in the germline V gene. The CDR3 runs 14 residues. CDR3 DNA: TGTGCCAGCAGCTTGGCCCAGGTGAATCAGCCCCAGCATTTT. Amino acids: CASSLAQVNQPQHF. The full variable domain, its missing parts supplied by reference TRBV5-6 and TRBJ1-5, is DAGVTQSPTHLIKTRGQQVTLRCSPKSGHDTVSWYQQALGQGPQFIFQYYEEEERQRGNFPDRFSGHQFPNYSSELNVNALLLGDSALYLCASSLAQVNQPQHFGDGTRLSIL.

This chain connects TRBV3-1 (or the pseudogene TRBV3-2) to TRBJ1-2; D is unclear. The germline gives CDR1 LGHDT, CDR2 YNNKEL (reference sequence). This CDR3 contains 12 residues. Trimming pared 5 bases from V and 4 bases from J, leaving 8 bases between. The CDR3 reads CASSSTGYGYTF. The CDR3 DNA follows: TGTGCCAGCAGCAGCACCGGCTATGGCTACACCTTC.

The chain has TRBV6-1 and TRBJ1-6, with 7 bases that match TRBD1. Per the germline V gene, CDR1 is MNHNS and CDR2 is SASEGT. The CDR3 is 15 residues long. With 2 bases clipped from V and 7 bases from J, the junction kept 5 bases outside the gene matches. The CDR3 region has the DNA TGTGCCAGCAGTGAAAGGGGGCCTATGAATTCACCCCTCCACTTT. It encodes CASSERGPMNSPLHF.

CDR3 DNA sequence: TGTGCCAGCGCCGCAGAGGATTCCGGTAGCGCTGAAGCTTTCTTT. The encoded protein is CASAAEDSGSAEAFF. The chain combines TRBV19 with TRBJ1-1; D unresolved. CDR1 is LNHDA and CDR2 is SQIVND in the germline V gene (reference sequence). The CDR3 runs to 15 residues. V was cut by 9 bases and J by 6 bases, with 23 bases left in between. Full variable domain (missing parts from reference TRBV19 and TRBJ1-1): DGGITQSPKYLFRKEGQNVTLSCEQNLNHDAMYWYRQDPGQGLRLIYYSQIVNDFQKGDIAEGYSVSREKKESFPLTVTSAQKNPTAFYLCASAAEDSGSAEAFFGQGTRLTVV.

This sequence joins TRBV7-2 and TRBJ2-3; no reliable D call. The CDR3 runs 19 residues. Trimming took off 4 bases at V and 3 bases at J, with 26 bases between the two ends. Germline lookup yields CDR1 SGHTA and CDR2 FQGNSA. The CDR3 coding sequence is TGTGCCAGCAGCTCCCGAGAGTTGAGTAGACAACGCACTACAGATACGCAGTATTTT. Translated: CASSSRELSRQRTTDTQYF. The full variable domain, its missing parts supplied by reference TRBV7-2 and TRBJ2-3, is GAGVSQSPSNKVTEKGKDVELRCDPISGHTALYWYRQSLGQGLEFLIYFQGNSAPDKSGLPSDRFSAERTGGSVSTLTIQRTQQEDSAVYLCASSSRELSRQRTTDTQYFGPGTRLTVL.

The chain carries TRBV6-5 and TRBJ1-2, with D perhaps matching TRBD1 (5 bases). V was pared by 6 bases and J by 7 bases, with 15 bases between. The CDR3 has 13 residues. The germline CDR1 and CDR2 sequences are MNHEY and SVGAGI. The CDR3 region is CASRGWDFFGYTF. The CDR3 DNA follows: TGTGCCAGCAGGGGCTGGGACTTCTTTGGCTACACCTTC.

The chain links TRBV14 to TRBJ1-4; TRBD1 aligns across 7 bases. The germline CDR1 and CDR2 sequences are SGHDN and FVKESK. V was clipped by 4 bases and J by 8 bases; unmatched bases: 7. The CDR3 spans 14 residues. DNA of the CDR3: TGTGCCAGCAGCCCCACAGGGGTCGACGAAAAACTGTTTTTT. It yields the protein CASSPTGVDEKLFF.

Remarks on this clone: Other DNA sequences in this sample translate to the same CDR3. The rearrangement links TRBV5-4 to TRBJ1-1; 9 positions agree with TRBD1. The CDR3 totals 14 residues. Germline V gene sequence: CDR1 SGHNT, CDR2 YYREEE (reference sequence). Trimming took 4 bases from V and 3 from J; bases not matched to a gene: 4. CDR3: CASSDRDRDTEAFF. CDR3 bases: TGTGCCAGCAGCGACCGGGACAGGGACACTGAAGCTTTCTTT.

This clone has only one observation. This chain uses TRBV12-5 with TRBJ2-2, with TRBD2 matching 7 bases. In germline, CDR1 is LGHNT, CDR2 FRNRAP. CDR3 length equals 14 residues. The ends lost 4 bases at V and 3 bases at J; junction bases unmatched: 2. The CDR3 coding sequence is TGTGCTAGTGGTTCTCGGGGGGACACCGGGGAGCTGTTTTTT. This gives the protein CASGSRGDTGELFF. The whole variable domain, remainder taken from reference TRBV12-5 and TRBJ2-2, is DARVTQTPRHKVTEMGQEVTMRCQPILGHNTVFWYRQTMMQGLELLAYFRNRAPLDDSGMPKDRFSAEMPDATLATLKIQPSEPRDSAVYFCASGSRGDTGELFFGEGSRLTVL.

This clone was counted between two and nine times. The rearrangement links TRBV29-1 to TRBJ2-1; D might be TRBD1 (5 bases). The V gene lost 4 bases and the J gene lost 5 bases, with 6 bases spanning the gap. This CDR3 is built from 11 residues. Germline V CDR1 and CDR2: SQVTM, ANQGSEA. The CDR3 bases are TGCAGCGTTGCCAGGGACAATGAGCAGTTCTTC. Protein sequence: CSVARDNEQFF.

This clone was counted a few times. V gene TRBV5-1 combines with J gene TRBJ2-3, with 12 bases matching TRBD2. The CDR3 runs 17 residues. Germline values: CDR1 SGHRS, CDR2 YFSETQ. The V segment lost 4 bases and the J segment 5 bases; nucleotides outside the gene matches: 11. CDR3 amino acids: CASSRSASGGAVDTQYF. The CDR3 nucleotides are TGCGCCAGCAGCAGGTCGGCTAGCGGGGGGGCGGTAGATACGCAGTATTTT.

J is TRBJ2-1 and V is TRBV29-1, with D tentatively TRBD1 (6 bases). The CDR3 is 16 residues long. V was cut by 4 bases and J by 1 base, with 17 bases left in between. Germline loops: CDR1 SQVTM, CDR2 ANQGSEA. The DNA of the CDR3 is TGCAGCGTTGTCCCCCCGTGGGGGCTATCCTACAATGAGCAGTTCTTC. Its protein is CSVVPPWGLSYNEQFF.

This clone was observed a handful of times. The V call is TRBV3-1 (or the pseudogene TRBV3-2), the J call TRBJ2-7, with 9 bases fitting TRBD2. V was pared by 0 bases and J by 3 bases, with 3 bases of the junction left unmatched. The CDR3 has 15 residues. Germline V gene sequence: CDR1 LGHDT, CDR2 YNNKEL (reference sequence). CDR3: CASSQEGLASYEQYF. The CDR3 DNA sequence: TGTGCCAGCAGCCAAGAGGGACTAGCTAGCTACGAGCAGTACTTC.

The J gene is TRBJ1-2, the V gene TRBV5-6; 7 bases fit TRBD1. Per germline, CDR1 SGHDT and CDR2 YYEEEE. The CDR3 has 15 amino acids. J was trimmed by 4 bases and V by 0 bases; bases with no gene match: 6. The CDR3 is CASSLDRGQAYGYTF. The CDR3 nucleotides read TGTGCCAGCAGCTTGGACAGGGGCCAGGCCTATGGCTACACCTTC.

The CDR3 sequence is CASSSGGGPYNEQFF. CDR3 bases: TGTGCCAGCTCCTCGGGCGGGGGTCCGTACAATGAGCAGTTCTTC. The gene calls are TRBV2 and TRBJ2-1; TRBD2 matches 7 bases. Germline trimming cut 8 bases from V and 4 bases from J; bases unmatched to any gene: 11. This CDR3 has 15 residues. Germline CDR1 and CDR2: SNHLY and FYNNEI.

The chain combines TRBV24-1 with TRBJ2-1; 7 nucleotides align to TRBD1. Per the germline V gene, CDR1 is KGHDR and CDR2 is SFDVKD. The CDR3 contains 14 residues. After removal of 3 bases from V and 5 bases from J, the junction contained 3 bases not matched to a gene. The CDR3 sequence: CATSDPGTDNEQFF. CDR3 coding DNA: TGTGCCACCAGTGATCCGGGGACAGACAATGAGCAGTTCTTC.

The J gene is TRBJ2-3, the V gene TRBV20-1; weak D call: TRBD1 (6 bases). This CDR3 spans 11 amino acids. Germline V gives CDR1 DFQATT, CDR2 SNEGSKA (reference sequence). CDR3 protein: CRADRSDTQYF. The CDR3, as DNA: TGCAGGGCTGACAGGAGTGATACGCAGTATTTT.

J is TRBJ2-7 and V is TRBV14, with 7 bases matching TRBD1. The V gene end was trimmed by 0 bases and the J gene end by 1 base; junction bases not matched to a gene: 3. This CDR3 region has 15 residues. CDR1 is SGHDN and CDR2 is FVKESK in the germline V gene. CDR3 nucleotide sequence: TGTGCCAGCAGCCAAGACCCGGGACAGTCCTACGAGCAGTACTTC. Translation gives CASSQDPGQSYEQYF.

CDR3 coding DNA: TGTGCCAGCAGTATGGACTCTAACACCGGGGAGCTGTTTTTT. Protein sequence: CASSMDSNTGELFF. This rearrangement joins TRBV7-7 to TRBJ2-2; TRBD2 is a possible D gene (5 bases). With 6 bases removed from V and 2 bases from J, the gap between germline ends came to 10 bases. The CDR3 has 14 residues. Germline V gives CDR1 SSHAT, CDR2 FNYEAQ (reference sequence). Full variable domain (missing parts from reference TRBV7-7 and TRBJ2-2): GAGVSQSPRYKVTKRGQDVTLRCDPISSHATLYWYQQALGQGPEFLTYFNYEAQPDKSGLPSDRFSAERPEGSISTLTIQRTEQRDSAMYRCASSMDSNTGELFFGEGSRLTVL.

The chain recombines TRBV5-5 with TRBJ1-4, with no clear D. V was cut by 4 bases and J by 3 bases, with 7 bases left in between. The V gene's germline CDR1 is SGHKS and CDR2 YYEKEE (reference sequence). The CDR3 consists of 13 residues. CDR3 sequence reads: CASSPPANEKLFF. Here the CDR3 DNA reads TGTGCCAGCAGCCCGCCAGCTAATGAAAAACTGTTTTTT.